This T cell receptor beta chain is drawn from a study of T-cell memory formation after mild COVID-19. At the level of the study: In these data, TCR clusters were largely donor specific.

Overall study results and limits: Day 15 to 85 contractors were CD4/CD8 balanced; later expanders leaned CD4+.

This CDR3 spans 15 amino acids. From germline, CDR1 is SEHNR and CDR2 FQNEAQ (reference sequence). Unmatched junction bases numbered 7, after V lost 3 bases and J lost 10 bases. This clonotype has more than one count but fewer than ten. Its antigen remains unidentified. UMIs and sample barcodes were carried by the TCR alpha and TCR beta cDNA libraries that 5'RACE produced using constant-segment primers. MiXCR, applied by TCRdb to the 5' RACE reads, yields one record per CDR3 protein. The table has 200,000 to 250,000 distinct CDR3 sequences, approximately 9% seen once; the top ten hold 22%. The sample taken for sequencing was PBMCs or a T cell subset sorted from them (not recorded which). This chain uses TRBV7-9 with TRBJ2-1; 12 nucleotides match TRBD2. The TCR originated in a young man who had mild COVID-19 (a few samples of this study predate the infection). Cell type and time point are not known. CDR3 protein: CASSLTSGGPGEQFF. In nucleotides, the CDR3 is TGTGCCAGCAGCTTGACTAGCGGGGGCCCCGGGGAGCAGTTCTTC.